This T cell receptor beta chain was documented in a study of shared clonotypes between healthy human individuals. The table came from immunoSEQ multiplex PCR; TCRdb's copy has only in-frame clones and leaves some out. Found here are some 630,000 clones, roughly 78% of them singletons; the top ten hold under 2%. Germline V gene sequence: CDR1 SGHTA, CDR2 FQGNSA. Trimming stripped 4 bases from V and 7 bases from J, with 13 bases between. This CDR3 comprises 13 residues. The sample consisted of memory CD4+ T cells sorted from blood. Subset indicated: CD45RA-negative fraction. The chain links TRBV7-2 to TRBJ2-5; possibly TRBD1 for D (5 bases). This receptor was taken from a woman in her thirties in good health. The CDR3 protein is CASSWGRSGTQYF. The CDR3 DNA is TGTGCCAGCAGCTGGGGCCGATCTGGGACCCAGTACTTC.